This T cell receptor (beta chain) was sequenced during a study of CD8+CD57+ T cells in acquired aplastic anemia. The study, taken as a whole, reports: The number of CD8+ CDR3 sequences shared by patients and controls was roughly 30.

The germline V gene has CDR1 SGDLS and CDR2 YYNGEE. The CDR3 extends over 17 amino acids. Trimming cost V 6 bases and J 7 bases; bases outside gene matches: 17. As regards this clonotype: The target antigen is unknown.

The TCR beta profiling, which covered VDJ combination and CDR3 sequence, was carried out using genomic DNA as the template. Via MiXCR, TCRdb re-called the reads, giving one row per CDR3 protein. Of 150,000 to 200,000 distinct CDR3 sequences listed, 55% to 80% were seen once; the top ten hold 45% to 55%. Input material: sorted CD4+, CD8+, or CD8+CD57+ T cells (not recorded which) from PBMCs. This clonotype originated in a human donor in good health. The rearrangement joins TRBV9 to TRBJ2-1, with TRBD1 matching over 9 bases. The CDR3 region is CASTRRGTGKRMNEQFF. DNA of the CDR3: TGTGCCAGCACCCGGAGGGGGACAGGGAAAAGGATGAATGAGCAGTTCTTC.